The clone carrying this T cell receptor beta chain turned up a few times. These data originate in a study of regulatory T cells in long-lasting Graves disease. The germline CDR1 and CDR2 sequences are MNHNS and SASEGT. The CDR3 is 15 residues long. The V and J ends lost 0 bases and 3 bases respectively, with 6 bases between them. Stated time point: persistent/refractory GD, antithyroid drugs over 5 years with positive TRAb. Making the TCR library involved RNA that had been extracted from PBMCs. CDR3 regions were amplified by Arm-PCR using iRepertoire HTBI primers to build TCR beta libraries. TCRdb reprocessed the multiplex PCR reads via MiXCR and lists one record per CDR3 protein. The data hold approximately 360,000 distinct CDR3 sequences, with less than 30% observed a single time.

Here the sequenced sample was peripheral blood mononuclear cells (PBMCs), taken when the disease was refractory, from a patient treated with antithyroid drugs. The sequence derives from a woman aged 40 to 50 with Graves disease. This chain connects TRBV6-1 to TRBJ2-6, with a possible D match to TRBD1 (6 bases). CDR3 region: CASSEAGGGANVLTF. The CDR3 DNA is TGTGCCAGCAGTGAAGCAGGGGGTGGGGCCAACGTCCTGACTTTC.